The next 6 T cell receptor beta chains were all read from a single sample in a study of human T cells and chemical hapten exposure. Time point here: healthy volunteer bleed at 2 weeks. Whole blood that had not been fractionated was the source of extracted total RNA. MiXCR, applied by TCRdb to the RACE reads, yields one record per CDR3 protein. The sample yields roughly 120,000 distinct CDR3 sequences, around 8.3% seen once. Sequenced sample: whole blood. The source is a male donor in good health. Some clones in this sample may be carry-over from other donors' samples.

The table lists this clonotype with a few counts. V usage is TRBV20-1 and J usage is TRBJ2-1; D uncertain. Germline lookup yields CDR1 DFQATT and CDR2 SNEGSKA (reference sequence). Trimming removed 2 bases from V and 0 bases from J, with 11 bases in between. This CDR3 is built from 15 residues. DNA of the CDR3: TGCAGTGCTAGATTTGCGGTTAGCTCCTACAATGAGCAGTTCTTC. Protein: CSARFAVSSYNEQFF.

The chain has TRBV24-1 and TRBJ2-2; TRBD1 matches 9 bases. Looked up from germline, CDR1 is KGHDR and CDR2 is SFDVKD. This CDR3 is 16 amino acids long. The trim removed 3 bases at V and 2 bases at J, leaving 3 bases unmatched. CDR3 sequence reads: CATSDHRGPNTGELFF. In DNA form, the CDR3 reads TGTGCCACCAGTGATCACAGGGGGCCAAACACCGGGGAGCTGTTTTTT.

In its sample, this clonotype was seen a few times. The gene calls are TRBV12-3 or TRBV12-4 and TRBJ1-1, with D tentatively TRBD1 (6 bases). The CDR3 has 14 residues. V shed 3 bases and J shed 1 base, with 9 bases lying between them. The CDR3 sequence: CASSFRGTNTEAFF. In DNA, the CDR3 is TGTGCCAGCAGTTTCAGGGGCACGAACACTGAAGCTTTCTTT.

This clonotype was seen only a few times. V usage is TRBV5-6 and J usage is TRBJ1-5; D call uncertain. Germline V gene sequence: CDR1 SGHDT, CDR2 YYEEEE. Trimming removed 2 bases from V and 0 bases from J, with 12 bases in between. The CDR3 extends over 16 amino acids. The CDR3 sequence: CASSFPPVDSNQPQHF. The CDR3 DNA sequence: TGTGCCAGCAGCTTTCCGCCAGTTGATAGCAATCAGCCCCAGCATTTT.

The V gene is TRBV11-2, the J gene TRBJ2-6, with D possibly called TRBD1 or TRBD2 (5 bases each). Trimming cost V 4 bases and J 0 bases, with 13 bases left between them. CDR3 size: 17 residues. Germline V gene lookup returns CDR1 SGHAT and CDR2 FQNNGV. CDR3 loop: CASSSLGVYSGANVLTF. In nucleotides, the CDR3 is TGTGCCAGCAGCTCCCTGGGGGTTTACTCTGGGGCCAACGTCCTGACTTTC.

The sample holds many counts of this clonotype. The chain recombines TRBV11-1 with TRBJ1-1, with a possible D match to TRBD1 (5 bases). The CDR3 sequence is 15 residues long. The germline gives CDR1 SGHAT, CDR2 FQDESV (reference sequence). Trimming shortened V by 3 bases and J by 0 bases, and 11 bases separated the two germline ends. The CDR3 DNA is TGTGCCAGCAGCTTTATTACAGGCATGAACACTGAAGCTTTCTTT. Translation gives CASSFITGMNTEAFF.